Below, 9 T cell receptor beta chains from the same sample are listed, as sequenced in a study of blood T cell repertoires in COVID-19. Clones were read by immunoSEQ multiplex PCR, and TCRdb kept only the in-frame ones, dropping some. The sample consists of 270,000 or so clones, 85% of them appearing once. Sequenced sample: PBMCs or T cells enriched from blood (not recorded which). Receptors originate from a woman aged 45-65 years who had been exposed to COVID-19.

The gene calls are TRBV6-5 and TRBJ1-2, with TRBD1 as a possible D gene (5 bases). The CDR3 is made up of 13 amino acids. The germline CDR1 and CDR2 sequences are MNHEY and SVGAGI. Trimming cost V 8 bases and J 6 bases, with 16 bases left between them. The CDR3 DNA sequence: TGTGCCAGCGTACTGAACAGGCCGAATGGCTACACCTTC. Residues: CASVLNRPNGYTF.

The chain joins TRBV19 to TRBJ2-5, with 7 bases lining up with TRBD2. The V and J ends lost 2 bases and 5 bases, in that order; junction bases with no gene match: 8. This CDR3 is built from 15 residues. Germline CDR1 and CDR2: LNHDA and SQIVND (reference sequence). CDR3 amino acids: CASSISPTSLETQYF. The CDR3 region has the DNA TGTGCCAGTAGTATATCCCCGACTAGCTTGGAGACCCAGTACTTC. The full variable domain, with the rest looked up from reference TRBV19 and TRBJ2-5, is DGGITQSPKYLFRKEGQNVTLSCEQNLNHDAMYWYRQDPGQGLRLIYYSQIVNDFQKGDIAEGYSVSREKKESFPLTVTSAQKNPTAFYLCASSISPTSLETQYFGPGTRLLVL.

This chain uses TRBV7-2 with TRBJ2-5, with TRBD2 as a possible D gene (6 bases). V was clipped by 3 bases and J by 7 bases, with 9 bases between them. The germline CDR1 and CDR2 sequences are SGHTA and FQGNSA. The CDR3 has 12 residues. The CDR3 nucleotides are TGTGCCAGCAGCTTCCAGGGAGGGACCCAGTACTTC. It encodes CASSFQGGTQYF.

This chain joins TRBV5-1 and TRBJ2-2; no clear D. The germline V gene encodes CDR1 SGHRS and CDR2 YFSETQ. The CDR3 has 14 residues. Trimming stripped 2 bases from V and 7 bases from J, with 12 bases between. The CDR3 nucleotides are TGCGCCAGCAGCTTTTCCCTTAATAACGGGGAGCTGTTTTTT. It yields the protein CASSFSLNNGELFF.

This rearrangement joins TRBV6-1 to TRBJ1-2; D not resolved. The CDR3 is 13 residues long. Per the germline V gene, CDR1 is MNHNS and CDR2 is SASEGT. The V and J ends lost 1 base and 6 bases respectively, with 9 bases between them. CDR3 nucleotide sequence: TGTGCCAGCAGTGAAGTCGTGGGCGATGGCTACACCTTC. Protein product: CASSEVVGDGYTF.

The genes are TRBV30 and TRBJ1-5; D unresolved. The CDR3 contains 15 residues. Deletions cut 2 bases from V and 4 bases from J, with 15 bases between. Germline CDR1 and CDR2: GTSNPN and SVGIG (reference sequence). The CDR3 DNA sequence: TGTGCCTGGAGTCGGACGGAGGCGGCTAATCAGCCCCAGCATTTT. It specifies CAWSRTEAANQPQHF. The full variable domain, with the rest looked up from reference TRBV30 and TRBJ1-5, is SQTIHQWPATLVQPVGSPLSLECTVEGTSNPNLYWYRQAAGRGLQLLFYSVGIGQISSEVPQNLSASRPQDRQFILSSKKLLLSDSGFYLCAWSRTEAANQPQHFGDGTRLSIL.

This chain joins TRBV5-1 and TRBJ2-7, with D possibly being TRBD1 (5 bases). V lost 2 bases, J lost 2 bases, and 11 bases lay in between. From germline, CDR1 is SGHRS and CDR2 YFSETQ. The CDR3 is made up of 14 amino acids. This CDR3 is CASSFRTPTYEQYF. CDR3 DNA: TGCGCCAGCAGCTTCAGGACACCAACCTACGAGCAGTACTTC.

This chain links TRBV3-1 (or the pseudogene TRBV3-2) with TRBJ2-5; perhaps TRBD2 as D (7 bases). The CDR3 is 15 residues long. The germline V and J ends were trimmed by 4 bases and 6 bases, with 18 bases remaining between them. The germline V gene has CDR1 LGHDT and CDR2 YNNKEL (reference sequence). The DNA of the CDR3 is TGTGCCAGCAGCCCCCCGTACGGGGGGCCGAAGACCCAGTACTTC. This codes for CASSPPYGGPKTQYF.

V usage is TRBV27 and J usage is TRBJ2-1; 10 positions match TRBD1. J was trimmed by 9 bases and V by 8 bases; bases with no gene match: 13. The CDR3 spans 15 residues. Germline loops: CDR1 MNHEY, CDR2 SMNVEV (reference sequence). CDR3: CASGDRGRRWGEQFF. Written as DNA, the CDR3 is TGTGCCAGCGGGGACAGGGGCCGAAGGTGGGGTGAGCAGTTCTTC.